This T cell receptor (beta chain) was captured in a study of blood T cell repertoires in COVID-19. Study as a whole: Donors in the United States, Italy and Spain gave samples during acute or convalescent COVID-19. Nucleic acid was either cDNA or gDNA, and it came from T cells, B-cell-depleted T cells, or PBMCs.

Per the original methods: Estimates of nucleated cell counts were drawn from the amplification of reference gene primers. Repertoires were generated with immunoSEQ multiplex PCR, while TCRdb's copy carries only in-frame clones and drops some. For V, J and clone size, that table is used; D and trimming come from the DNA. The table has approximately 20,000 clones, roughly 84% seen once. This CDR3 spans 15 amino acids. Trimming left V 3 bases short and J 1 base short, with 11 bases between. The germline gives CDR1 SGHRS, CDR2 YFSETQ. This clonotype originated in an older man with acute or convalescent COVID-19. The rearrangement uses TRBV5-1 and TRBJ1-5; no firm D call. The specimen sequenced was peripheral blood. CDR3 nucleotides: TGCGCCAGCAGCTATGACTCTGGCAGCAATCAGCCCCAGCATTTT. As protein: CASSYDSGSNQPQHF. Using reference TRBV5-1 and TRBJ1-5 for the parts outside the CDR3, the full variable domain is KAGVTQTPRYLIKTRGQQVTLSCSPISGHRSVSWYQQTPGQGLQFLFEYFSETQRNKGNFPGRFSGRQFSNSRSEMNVSTLELGDSALYLCASSYDSGSNQPQHFGDGTRLSIL.